This T cell receptor beta chain was sequenced during a study of blood T cell repertoires in COVID-19. Study background: PBMCs, B-cell-depleted T cells, or T cells provided the cDNA or gDNA that made up the material.

The CDR3 covers 13 residues. Germline CDR1 LNHDA, CDR2 SQIVND (reference sequence). Germline trimming cut 4 bases from V and 7 bases from J; bases unmatched to any gene: 4. Data came from immunoSEQ multiplex PCR; TCRdb stores just in-frame clones and leaves some out. The profile shows over 60,000 clones, 84% of them singletons. Sequences were obtained from peripheral blood. The rearrangement uses TRBV19 and TRBJ2-7; TRBD1 matches 10 bases. This TCR derives from a man aged 50-60 years with COVID-19, enrolled during active disease. CDR3 sequence reads: CASSTTGGWEQYF. The CDR3 DNA is TGTGCCAGTAGTACGACAGGGGGCTGGGAGCAGTACTTC. The variable domain in full, with the rest retrieved from reference TRBV19 and TRBJ2-7, is DGGITQSPKYLFRKEGQNVTLSCEQNLNHDAMYWYRQDPGQGLRLIYYSQIVNDFQKGDIAEGYSVSREKKESFPLTVTSAQKNPTAFYLCASSTTGGWEQYFGPGTRLTVT.